Reported below is one T cell receptor beta chain. Antigen specificity is unknown. These data come from a study of STAT3 mutations in large granular lymphocyte leukemia. Data came from immunoSEQ multiplex PCR; TCRdb stores just in-frame clones and leaves some out. In the table there are about 42,000 clones, 80% to 90% of which are singletons. V was clipped by 3 bases and J by 6 bases, with 16 bases between them. The CDR3 sequence is 14 residues long. Germline V gene lookup returns CDR1 GTSNPN and CDR2 SVGIG (reference sequence). The study's findings and limits: Suggested: STAT3 mutation was not the ancestral event for these clonal expansions. Every T-cell large granular lymphocyte leukemia patient had at least one immunodominant TCR beta clonotype.

The rearrangement links TRBV30 to TRBJ2-3; tentative D call: TRBD2 (6 bases). The clonotype originates from a human donor with T large granular lymphocyte leukemia. Some clones in this sample may be carry-over from other donors' samples. Sequencing was performed on PBMCs. CDR3 coding DNA: TGTGCCTGGAGCCCCTCCCTCCTAGCGGATACGCAGTATTTT. This translates into CAWSPSLLADTQYF.